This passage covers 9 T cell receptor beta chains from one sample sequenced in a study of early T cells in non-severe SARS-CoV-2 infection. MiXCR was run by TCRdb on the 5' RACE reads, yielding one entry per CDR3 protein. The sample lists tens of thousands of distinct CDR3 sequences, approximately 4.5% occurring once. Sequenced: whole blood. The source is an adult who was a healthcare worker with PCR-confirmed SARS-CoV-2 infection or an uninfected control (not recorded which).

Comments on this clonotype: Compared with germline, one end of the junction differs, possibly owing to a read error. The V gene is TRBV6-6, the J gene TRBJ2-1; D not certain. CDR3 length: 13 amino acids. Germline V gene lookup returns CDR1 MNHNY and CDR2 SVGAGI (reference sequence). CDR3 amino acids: CASSDSGGETKFF. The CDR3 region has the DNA TGTGCCAGCAGTGACTCGGGCGGAGAAACTAAGTTCTTC.

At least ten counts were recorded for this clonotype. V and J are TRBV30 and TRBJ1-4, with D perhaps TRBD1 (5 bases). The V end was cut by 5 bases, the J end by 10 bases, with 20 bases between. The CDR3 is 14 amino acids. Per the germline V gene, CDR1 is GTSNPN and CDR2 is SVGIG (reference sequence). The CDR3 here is CAWQRQSLDGKLFF. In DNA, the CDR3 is TGTGCCTGGCAACGACAGTCTCTTGACGGAAAACTGTTTTTT.

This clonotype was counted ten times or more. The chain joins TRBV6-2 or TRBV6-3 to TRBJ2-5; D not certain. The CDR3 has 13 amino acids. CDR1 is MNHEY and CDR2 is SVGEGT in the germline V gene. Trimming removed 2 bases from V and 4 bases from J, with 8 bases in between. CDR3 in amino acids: CASSYLIRETQYF. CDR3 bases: TGTGCCAGCAGTTACCTTATTCGAGAGACCCAGTACTTC.

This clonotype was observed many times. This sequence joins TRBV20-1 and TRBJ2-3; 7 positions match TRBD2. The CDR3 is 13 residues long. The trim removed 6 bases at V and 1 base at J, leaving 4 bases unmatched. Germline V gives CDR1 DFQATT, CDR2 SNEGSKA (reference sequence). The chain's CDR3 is CSAEAGGTDTQYF. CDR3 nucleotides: TGCAGTGCGGAGGCGGGGGGCACAGATACGCAGTATTTT.

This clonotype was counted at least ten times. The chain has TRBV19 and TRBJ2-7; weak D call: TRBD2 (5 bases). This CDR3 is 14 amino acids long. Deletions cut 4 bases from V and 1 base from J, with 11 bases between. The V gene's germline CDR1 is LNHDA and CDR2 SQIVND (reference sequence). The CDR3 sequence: CASSRGWISYEQYF. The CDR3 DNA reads TGTGCCAGTAGTAGAGGGTGGATATCCTACGAGCAGTACTTC. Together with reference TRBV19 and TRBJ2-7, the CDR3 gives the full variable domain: DGGITQSPKYLFRKEGQNVTLSCEQNLNHDAMYWYRQDPGQGLRLIYYSQIVNDFQKGDIAEGYSVSREKKESFPLTVTSAQKNPTAFYLCASSRGWISYEQYFGPGTRLTVT.

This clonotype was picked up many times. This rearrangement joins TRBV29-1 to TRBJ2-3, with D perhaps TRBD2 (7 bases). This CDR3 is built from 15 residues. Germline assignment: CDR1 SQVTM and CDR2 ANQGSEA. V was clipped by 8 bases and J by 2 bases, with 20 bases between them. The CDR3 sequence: CSTSGGRRTTDTQYF. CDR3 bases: TGCAGCACTTCGGGGGGCAGGCGGACCACAGATACGCAGTATTTT.

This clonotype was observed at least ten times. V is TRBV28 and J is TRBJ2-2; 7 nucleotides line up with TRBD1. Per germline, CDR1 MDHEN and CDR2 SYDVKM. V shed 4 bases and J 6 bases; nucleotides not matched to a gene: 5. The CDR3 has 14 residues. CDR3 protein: CASSSGQAAGELFF. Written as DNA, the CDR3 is TGTGCCAGCAGTTCTGGACAGGCGGCCGGGGAGCTGTTTTTT.

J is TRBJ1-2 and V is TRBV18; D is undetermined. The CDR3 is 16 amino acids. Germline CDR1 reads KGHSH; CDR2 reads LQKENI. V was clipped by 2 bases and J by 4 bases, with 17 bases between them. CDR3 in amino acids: CASSPREGAGGYGYTF. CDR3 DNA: TGTGCCAGCTCACCAAGAGAAGGAGCAGGAGGCTATGGCTACACCTTC.

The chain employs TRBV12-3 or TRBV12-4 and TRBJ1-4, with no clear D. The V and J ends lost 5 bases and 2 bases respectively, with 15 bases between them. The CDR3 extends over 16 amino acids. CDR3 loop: CASSPHRRKTNEKLFF. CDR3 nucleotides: TGTGCCAGCAGTCCCCATCGACGGAAGACTAATGAAAAACTGTTTTTT.